These 30 T cell receptor beta chains share one sample of origin, sequenced in a study of blood T cells in healthy people across ages. It was with a sample-barcoded 5' primer and a J-beta primer mix that a second PCR of roughly 7 to 11 cycles was run. TCRdb reprocessed the 5' RACE reads via MiXCR and lists one record per CDR3 protein. The sample comprises roughly 1,700,000 distinct CDR3 sequences, 28% of which are singletons, and 7% to 9% rests with the top ten. Source material: blood. These receptor sequences come from a young woman in good health.

V and J are TRBV19 and TRBJ2-3; 8 bases agree with TRBD2. This CDR3 is 14 amino acids long. Germline V gene sequence: CDR1 LNHDA, CDR2 SQIVND (reference sequence). Trimming took 3 bases from V and 5 from J; bases not matched to a gene: 4. CDR3 loop: CASSMSGRGDTQYF. In nucleotides, the CDR3 is TGTGCCAGTAGTATGAGCGGGAGAGGAGATACGCAGTATTTT.

This clonotype has a handful of counts. The V and J genes are TRBV7-2 and TRBJ2-7; D may match TRBD1 or TRBD2 (5 bases each). CDR1 SGHTA and CDR2 FQGNSA come from the germline V gene. The CDR3 extends over 15 amino acids. V lost 5 bases and J lost 0, with 14 bases in between. Written as DNA, the CDR3 is TGTGCCAGCAGCCTGACACCGGGGCTCTCCTACGAGCAGTACTTC. This translates into CASSLTPGLSYEQYF. Complete variable domain (other parts from reference TRBV7-2 and TRBJ2-7): GAGVSQSPSNKVTEKGKDVELRCDPISGHTALYWYRQSLGQGLEFLIYFQGNSAPDKSGLPSDRFSAERTGGSVSTLTIQRTQQEDSAVYLCASSLTPGLSYEQYFGPGTRLTVT.

The J gene is TRBJ1-1, the V gene TRBV5-1, with D possibly being TRBD1 (5 bases). Trimming left V 4 bases short and J 8 bases short, with 18 bases between. The CDR3 extends over 14 amino acids. Per germline, CDR1 SGHRS and CDR2 YFSETQ. CDR3 sequence (DNA): TGCGCCAGCAGCCCCTGGGACCGTCAATCCGAAGCTTTCTTT. Amino acid sequence: CASSPWDRQSEAFF.

The rearrangement joins TRBV7-2 to TRBJ2-5, with a weak D call TRBD2 (5 bases). The CDR3 totals 13 residues. The V gene's germline CDR1 is SGHTA and CDR2 FQGNSA. V gave up 2 bases and J gave up 11 bases, with 15 bases separating them. The chain's CDR3 is CASSLRFGEKQYF. DNA of the CDR3: TGTGCCAGCAGCTTAAGATTCGGGGAAAAGCAGTACTTC.

This clonotype was observed at least ten times. V and J are TRBV5-5 and TRBJ2-4; 8 bases are shared with TRBD2. The J call is in doubt because the DNA end fits TRBJ2-7 better. CDR1 and CDR2 from the germline V gene are SGHKS and YYEKEE (reference sequence). The CDR3 has 12 residues. The CDR3 nucleotides are TGTGCCAGCAGCTTGCGGGAGGGCGAGCAGTACTTC. Translating it yields CASSLREGEQYF.

This clonotype was detected ten times or more. The V gene is TRBV27, the J gene TRBJ2-1; D gene ambiguous. The V and J ends lost 5 bases and 4 bases respectively, with 6 bases between them. This CDR3 is 12 amino acids long. The germline gives CDR1 MNHEY, CDR2 SMNVEV (reference sequence). The CDR3: CASSGEYNEQFF. CDR3 coding DNA: TGTGCCAGCAGTGGGGAATACAATGAGCAGTTCTTC.

This clonotype was observed a few times. The CDR3 DNA is TGCAGTGCTAGTGGAAGGGGGCTCAGGGCTGGCTACACCTTC. Translating it yields CSASGRGLRAGYTF. The rearrangement uses TRBV20-1 and TRBJ1-2; 7 nucleotides agree with TRBD1. Trimming at V came to 3 bases and at J to 7 bases, leaving 11 bases not matched to a gene. Germline lookup yields CDR1 DFQATT and CDR2 SNEGSKA (reference sequence). The CDR3 sequence is 14 residues long.

This clonotype was seen many times. The chain is built from TRBV6-5 and TRBJ2-1; 9 bases fit TRBD2. Germline values: CDR1 MNHEY, CDR2 SVGAGI. This CDR3 has 15 amino acids. J lost 7 bases, V lost 6 bases, and 10 bases had no gene match. CDR3 loop: CASSEGLASSNEQFF. In DNA form, the CDR3 reads TGTGCCAGCAGCGAGGGACTAGCAAGTTCGAATGAGCAGTTCTTC.

The chain combines TRBV18 with TRBJ2-3; 7 bases align to TRBD2. CDR3 size: 14 residues. Looked up from germline, CDR1 is KGHSH and CDR2 is LQKENI. The V gene end was trimmed by 6 bases and the J gene end by 4 bases; junction bases not matched to a gene: 7. The CDR3 region is CASSRGSKADTQYF. CDR3 nucleotide sequence: TGTGCCAGCTCTCGCGGGAGTAAGGCAGATACGCAGTATTTT.

This clonotype came up a few times. The V call is TRBV7-9, the J call TRBJ2-3; 9 positions match TRBD2. Germline V gives CDR1 SEHNR, CDR2 FQNEAQ (reference sequence). CDR3 length equals 15 residues. V lost 10 bases and J lost 1; bases outside the gene matches: 9. CDR3 loop: CATSLGGRGTDTQYF. The CDR3 DNA reads as TGTGCCACCTCTTTGGGCGGGAGGGGCACAGATACGCAGTATTTT.

The rearrangement links TRBV5-6 to TRBJ2-3; 9 bases align to TRBD2. CDR1 SGHDT and CDR2 YYEEEE come from the germline V gene. This CDR3 contains 16 residues. V was clipped by 0 bases and J by 1 base; unmatched bases: 3. In DNA form, the CDR3 reads TGTGCCAGCAGCTTGGTGACTAGCGGAGGCACAGATACGCAGTATTTT. Protein sequence: CASSLVTSGGTDTQYF.

The sample holds a few counts of this clonotype. CDR3 residues: CASRKAGGGVNEQFF. In DNA, the CDR3 is TGTGCCAGCAGAAAAGCGGGAGGGGGGGTTAATGAGCAGTTCTTC. V and J are TRBV12-3 or TRBV12-4 and TRBJ2-1, with TRBD2 identical over 10 bases. V lost 6 bases and J lost 7; bases outside the gene matches: 9. The CDR3 totals 15 residues.

This clonotype was counted many times. The chain is built from TRBV5-1 and TRBJ2-3; D unresolved. CDR1 and CDR2 from the germline V gene are SGHRS and YFSETQ. Trimming stripped 0 bases from V and 1 base from J, with 12 bases between. CDR3 size: 16 residues. The CDR3 nucleotides are TGCGCCAGCAGCTTGGGCGTCTTGGGTGGCACAGATACGCAGTATTTT. Translating gives CASSLGVLGGTDTQYF.

The chain recombines TRBV7-9 with TRBJ1-2; D unclear. Trimming shortened V by 5 bases and J by 7 bases, and 11 bases separated the two germline ends. Germline loops: CDR1 SEHNR, CDR2 FQNEAQ (reference sequence). The CDR3 is 12 amino acids. CDR3 loop: CASSPGESGYTF. CDR3 in DNA: TGTGCCAGCAGCCCCGGGGAGAGTGGCTACACCTTC.

This clonotype was observed a few times. V gene TRBV7-9 combines with J gene TRBJ1-1; no reliable D call. The CDR3 sequence is 11 residues long. The V gene lost 3 bases and the J gene lost 11 bases, with 10 bases spanning the gap. Germline loops: CDR1 SEHNR, CDR2 FQNEAQ (reference sequence). The DNA for the CDR3 is TGTGCCAGCAGCTTCGAGGGTGAGGCTTTCTTT. It codes for CASSFEGEAFF.

V is TRBV2 and J is TRBJ2-3, with 8 bases aligning to TRBD1. The V gene's germline CDR1 is SNHLY and CDR2 FYNNEI. The CDR3 runs to 15 residues. Trimming at V came to 6 bases and at J to 3 bases, leaving 8 bases not matched to a gene. CDR3 in DNA: TGTGCCAGCAGGCGGACAGGGCTTGGAACAGATACGCAGTATTTT. Amino acid sequence: CASRRTGLGTDTQYF.

This chain connects TRBV20-1 to TRBJ2-7; 10 bases map to TRBD2. Trimming removed 6 bases from V and 1 base from J; junction bases left unmatched: 6. This CDR3 is built from 14 residues. The V gene's germline CDR1 is DFQATT and CDR2 SNEGSKA (reference sequence). The CDR3 sequence: CSATLAGESYEQYF. CDR3 sequence (DNA): TGCAGTGCCACGCTAGCGGGAGAGTCCTACGAGCAGTACTTC.

This clonotype showed up just once. This chain links TRBV6-2 or TRBV6-3 with TRBJ1-1; TRBD1 might be the D (5 bases). The length of the CDR3 is 11 residues. CDR1 is MNHEY and CDR2 is SVGEGT in the germline V gene. The V end was cut by 6 bases, the J end by 7 bases, with 9 bases between. In DNA, the CDR3 is TGTGCCAGCAGCGCGGGGCTTGAAGCTTTCTTT. As protein: CASSAGLEAFF.

This clonotype was counted only a few times. The CDR3: CASSPLGGGAERLRWDTQYF. CDR3 DNA sequence: TGTGCCAGCAGCCCCCTAGGTGGGGGGGCGGAAAGGTTAAGGTGGGATACGCAGTATTTT. This rearrangement joins TRBV3-1 to TRBJ2-3, with D possibly matching TRBD2 (7 bases). From germline, CDR1 is LGHDT and CDR2 YNNKEL (reference sequence). With 4 bases removed from V and 6 bases from J, the gap between germline ends came to 32 bases. CDR3 size: 20 residues.

The chain combines TRBV9 with TRBJ1-1; no definite D call. The CDR3 extends over 14 amino acids. Trimming pared 2 bases from V and 0 bases from J, leaving 8 bases between. From germline, CDR1 is SGDLS and CDR2 YYNGEE. CDR3 DNA sequence: TGTGCCAGCAGCGTGGCCCAGATGAACACTGAAGCTTTCTTT. Its translation: CASSVAQMNTEAFF.

The chain uses TRBV14 and TRBJ2-1; D unresolved. The germline V and J ends were trimmed by 2 bases and 7 bases, with 9 bases remaining between them. The CDR3 has 13 residues. Germline loops: CDR1 SGHDN, CDR2 FVKESK. Written as DNA, the CDR3 is TGTGCCAGCAGCCAAATTAGTCGTAATGAGCAGTTCTTC. This gives the protein CASSQISRNEQFF.

This chain uses TRBV25-1 with TRBJ1-2; D is uncertain. Trimming took 1 base from V and 7 from J, leaving 7 bases between them. The CDR3 consists of 12 residues. Germline V gene data show CDR1 as MGHDK and CDR2 as SYGVNS. CDR3 residues: CASSESVVGYTF. The DNA of the CDR3 is TGTGCCAGCAGTGAATCGGTCGTTGGCTACACCTTC.

A remark on this clonotype: One end of the junction fails to match germline, which may point to a read error. The DNA for the CDR3 is TGTGCCAGCCCACCCAGGGGGGGCTCCTACGAGCAGTACTTC. Translated: CASPPRGGSYEQYF. The gene calls are TRBV18 and TRBJ2-7; the D gene could be TRBD1 or TRBD2 (7 bases each). The CDR3 has 14 residues. Germline assignment: CDR1 KGHSH and CDR2 LQKENI.

CDR3 protein: CSARLAGLAKNIQYF. CDR3 in DNA: TGCAGTGCTAGACTAGCGGGTTTAGCCAAAAACATTCAGTACTTC. This chain joins TRBV20-1 and TRBJ2-4; 8 bases map to TRBD2. The germline gives CDR1 DFQATT, CDR2 SNEGSKA (reference sequence). V trimming: 2 bases; J trimming: 0 bases; junction bases outside the gene matches: 3. The CDR3 runs to 15 residues.

This clonotype was found a few times. The chain recombines TRBV20-1 with TRBJ2-3; no clear D. The CDR3 is 13 amino acids. CDR1 DFQATT and CDR2 SNEGSKA come from the germline V gene (reference sequence). Deletions cut 3 bases from V and 1 base from J, with 8 bases between. The CDR3 DNA sequence: TGCAGTGCTAGCTGGCATGGCACAGATACGCAGTATTTT. It encodes CSASWHGTDTQYF.

This clonotype has only a few counts. The rearrangement links TRBV10-2 to TRBJ2-3; D is ambiguous. Trimming removed 10 bases from V and 4 bases from J, with 12 bases in between. Germline CDR1 and CDR2: WSHSY and SAAADI. This CDR3 comprises 12 residues. The CDR3 nucleotides are TGCGCCACCGCGAGTGGGGCAGATACGCAGTATTTT. Amino acids: CATASGADTQYF.

The chain recombines TRBV7-9 with TRBJ2-1; D is possibly TRBD2 (6 bases). The CDR3 has 15 amino acids. V was trimmed by 5 bases and J by 4 bases, leaving 15 bases between them. Germline CDR1 SEHNR, CDR2 FQNEAQ (reference sequence). CDR3 amino acids: CASSIRAGTYNEQFF. The CDR3 DNA is TGTGCCAGCAGCATCAGGGCAGGGACTTACAATGAGCAGTTCTTC.

This clonotype was picked up many times. The chain couples TRBV20-1 to TRBJ2-7; no clear D gene. Germline CDR1 is DFQATT and CDR2 is SNEGSKA (reference sequence). The CDR3 spans 15 residues. V shed 6 bases and J shed 4 bases, with 22 bases lying between them. The CDR3 bases are TGCAGTGCCACACCCGCCCCAAGAGAAGAGTACGAGCAGTACTTC. Its translation is CSATPAPREEYEQYF.

This clonotype was seen a handful of times. The CDR3 bases are TGCAGTGCTAGTAACCCGGGACAGGGTCGCGGCTACACCTTC. Translated, it gives CSASNPGQGRGYTF. J is TRBJ1-2 and V is TRBV20-1; 9 nucleotides match TRBD1. CDR1 is DFQATT and CDR2 is SNEGSKA in the germline V gene (reference sequence). V was clipped by 3 bases and J by 8 bases; unmatched bases: 10. The CDR3 contains 14 residues.

The CDR3 sequence: CASSVGTGNNQPQHF. The CDR3 nucleotides are TGTGCCAGCAGCGTTGGGACAGGGAACAATCAGCCCCAGCATTTT. This chain joins TRBV9 and TRBJ1-5; TRBD1 aligns across 9 bases. J lost 3 bases, V lost 2 bases, and 3 bases had no gene match. Germline V gives CDR1 SGDLS, CDR2 YYNGEE. The CDR3 totals 15 residues.